One and the same sample provided the 24 T cell receptor beta chains below, sequenced in a study of blood T cell repertoires in COVID-19. Generated by immunoSEQ multiplex PCR, the TCRdb table keeps only in-frame clones and is missing some. The profile shows 340,000 or so clones, around 87% of them singletons. Sequenced sample: peripheral blood. All receptors come from a middle-aged man with active or convalescent COVID-19.

The chain uses TRBV6-6 and TRBJ2-6, with D perhaps TRBD2 (7 bases). CDR1 is MNHNY and CDR2 is SVGAGI in the germline V gene (reference sequence). V was trimmed by 5 bases and J by 0 bases, leaving 17 bases between them. The CDR3 length is 18 residues. CDR3 sequence: CASSPWAGASSGANVLTF. For the CDR3, the DNA is TGTGCCAGCAGTCCCTGGGCGGGGGCCAGCTCTGGGGCCAACGTCCTGACTTTC.

The chain combines TRBV29-1 with TRBJ1-1, with 8 bases aligning to TRBD1. There are 13 residues in the CDR3. Germline assignment: CDR1 SQVTM and CDR2 ANQGSEA. The V and J ends lost 3 bases and 1 base, in that order; junction bases with no gene match: 1. CDR3 amino acids: CSVDDRGNTEAFF. CDR3 nucleotide sequence: TGCAGCGTTGACGACAGGGGGAACACTGAAGCTTTCTTT.

About this clone itself: Because it lacks the conserved phenylalanine or tryptophan at the end, this CDR3 is likely a read error. Because the CDR3's place on the DNA is in doubt, the DNA is left out and the CDR3 is given as listed by TCRdb. The V call is TRBV12-5, the J call TRBJ1-1; TRBD1, the D gene given by the table, was not confirmed from the DNA. Termini included, the CDR3 measures 12 amino acids. Germline V CDR1 and CDR2: LGHNT, FRNRAP. The CDR3 protein is CASGLVPNRSSS.

To note about this clone: At the DNA level, this CDR3 is encoded by other sequences in the same sample as well. This chain uses TRBV19 with TRBJ1-6, with 10 nucleotides matching TRBD1. This CDR3 has 15 amino acids. The germline CDR1 and CDR2 sequences are LNHDA and SQIVND (reference sequence). With V trimmed by 3 bases and J by 7 bases, 3 bases remained unmatched. The chain's CDR3 is CASSIPGQGNSPLHF. The CDR3 nucleotides are TGTGCCAGTAGTATCCCGGGACAGGGGAATTCACCCCTCCACTTT.

The chain joins TRBV5-1 to TRBJ2-3; 13 bases are shared with TRBD2. CDR3 length: 16 amino acids. Trimming removed 4 bases from V and 5 bases from J; junction bases left unmatched: 7. CDR1 is SGHRS and CDR2 is YFSETQ in the germline V gene. Here the CDR3 reads CASSVGLAGAKDTQYF. The CDR3 nucleotides read TGCGCCAGCAGCGTAGGACTAGCGGGAGCGAAAGATACGCAGTATTTT.

J is TRBJ2-5 and V is TRBV27; possibly TRBD1 for D (6 bases). Trimming removed 5 bases at V and 2 bases at J, with 15 bases between. The CDR3 totals 15 residues. From germline, CDR1 is MNHEY and CDR2 SMNVEV (reference sequence). CDR3 loop: CASSPYGQSQETQYF. The CDR3 DNA reads TGTGCCAGCAGTCCCTATGGACAGTCACAAGAGACCCAGTACTTC.

Only a few counts were recorded for this clone. The chain recombines TRBV19 with TRBJ1-5; 11 bases align to TRBD1. CDR1 is LNHDA, CDR2 SQIVND, per germline (reference sequence). V gave up 2 bases and J gave up 4 bases; unmatched junction bases: 25. The CDR3 contains 23 residues. CDR3 protein: CASSISPDRGLDAALQLNQPQHF. The CDR3 DNA is TGTGCCAGTAGTATATCCCCGGACAGGGGGCTCGATGCGGCTCTCCAACTTAATCAGCCCCAGCATTTT.

The chain carries TRBV3-1 (or the pseudogene TRBV3-2) and TRBJ1-1, with D possibly being TRBD1 (5 bases). The CDR3 has 12 amino acids. V was clipped by 0 bases and J by 10 bases, with 9 bases between them. In germline, CDR1 is LGHDT, CDR2 YNNKEL (reference sequence). Here the CDR3 reads CASSQEGLGAFF. CDR3 nucleotides: TGTGCCAGCAGCCAAGAGGGGCTTGGAGCTTTCTTT.

The chain couples TRBV4-3 to TRBJ1-1; D not resolved. V lost 3 bases, J lost 6 bases, and 11 bases lay in between. Germline V gene lookup returns CDR1 LGHNA and CDR2 YSLEER. The CDR3 contains 13 residues. The CDR3 protein is CASSQVGKPEAFF. The CDR3 coding sequence is TGCGCCAGCAGCCAGGTCGGTAAACCTGAAGCTTTCTTT.

As regards this clone: At the DNA level, this CDR3 is encoded by other sequences in the same sample as well. The CDR3 spells CASSLGSSYNEQFF. The CDR3, as DNA: TGCGCCAGCAGCTTGGGCAGCTCCTACAATGAGCAGTTCTTC. V is TRBV5-1 and J is TRBJ2-1; D unclear. With 0 bases removed from V and 0 bases from J, the gap between germline ends came to 4 bases. The CDR3 is 14 amino acids. In germline, CDR1 is SGHRS, CDR2 YFSETQ.

This chain connects TRBV30 to TRBJ1-6; TRBD1 is a possible D gene (5 bases). Trimming removed 5 bases from V and 5 bases from J, with 16 bases in between. Germline CDR1 GTSNPN, CDR2 SVGIG (reference sequence). The CDR3 length is 15 residues. CDR3 protein: CAWAPGTSDNSPLHF. CDR3 DNA: TGTGCCTGGGCGCCCGGGACTTCGGATAATTCACCCCTCCACTTT.

The V gene is TRBV18, the J gene TRBJ2-1; D is uncertain. Trimming shortened V by 2 bases and J by 10 bases, and 9 bases separated the two germline ends. Germline CDR1 and CDR2: KGHSH and LQKENI. The CDR3 runs 12 residues. DNA for the CDR3: TGTGCCAGCTCACCAGCGGATTTAGAGCAGTTCTTC. This sequence encodes CASSPADLEQFF.

The chain combines TRBV25-1 with TRBJ2-7; perhaps TRBD2 as D (6 bases). Germline V gene data show CDR1 as MGHDK and CDR2 as SYGVNS. The CDR3 consists of 16 residues. Trimming left V 2 bases short and J 2 bases short, with 16 bases between. The CDR3: CASSEPGVRAAYEQYF. The CDR3 region has the DNA TGTGCCAGCAGTGAACCGGGAGTGAGGGCGGCCTACGAGCAGTACTTC.

In its sample, this clone was seen a few times. This sequence joins TRBV15 and TRBJ1-6, with TRBD1 identical over 7 bases. CDR1 LNHNV and CDR2 YYDKDF come from the germline V gene (reference sequence). CDR3 length equals 15 residues. Trimming at V came to 0 bases and at J to 10 bases, leaving 6 bases not matched to a gene. The CDR3 loop reads CATSRETGVSSPLHF. For the CDR3, the DNA is TGTGCCACCAGCAGAGAAACAGGGGTCAGCTCACCCCTCCACTTT.

The chain uses TRBV27 and TRBJ2-6, with 7 bases aligning to TRBD1. The CDR3 is 20 residues long. Germline V gene lookup returns CDR1 MNHEY and CDR2 SMNVEV (reference sequence). Trimming cost V 6 bases and J 0 bases; bases outside gene matches: 17. CDR3 sequence: CASRGTSWDRTNSGANVLTF. The CDR3 DNA reads as TGTGCCAGCAGAGGCACGAGTTGGGACAGAACTAACTCTGGGGCCAACGTCCTGACTTTC.

The J gene is TRBJ2-7, the V gene TRBV6-2 or TRBV6-3; possible D gene TRBD1, 6 bases. Trimming took 1 base from V and 6 from J, leaving 13 bases between them. Looked up from germline, CDR1 is MNHEY and CDR2 is SVGEGT. CDR3 size: 14 residues. Here the CDR3 reads CASSYWGPRGEQYF. As DNA, the CDR3 is TGTGCCAGCAGTTACTGGGGGCCCCGGGGCGAGCAGTACTTC.

The chain has TRBV7-9 and TRBJ2-1; TRBD2 matches 7 bases. The germline V gene has CDR1 SEHNR and CDR2 FQNEAQ (reference sequence). CDR3 length: 16 residues. V lost 0 bases, J lost 0 bases, and 2 bases stayed unmatched. CDR3 nucleotides: TGTGCCAGCAGCTTAGCAGGGAGGGCCTCCTACAATGAGCAGTTCTTC. It yields the protein CASSLAGRASYNEQFF.

This clone has just a few counts. The chain links TRBV4-1 to TRBJ2-5; perhaps TRBD2 as D (5 bases). Germline V gene sequence: CDR1 MGHRA, CDR2 YSYEKL. This CDR3 is built from 12 residues. V was trimmed by 4 bases and J by 5 bases, leaving 8 bases between them. CDR3 bases: TGCGCCAGCAGCCGGACTGGGGAGACCCAGTACTTC. This gives the protein CASSRTGETQYF.

The chain employs TRBV7-9 and TRBJ1-1; no reliable D call. V was clipped by 0 bases and J by 3 bases, with 11 bases between them. There are 15 residues in the CDR3. Germline CDR1 and CDR2: SEHNR and FQNEAQ (reference sequence). The chain's CDR3 is CASSLAPVSYTEAFF. CDR3 DNA: TGTGCCAGCAGCTTAGCTCCAGTTTCTTACACTGAAGCTTTCTTT.

The V and J genes are TRBV19 and TRBJ2-6; D is perhaps TRBD2 (6 bases). Germline lookup yields CDR1 LNHDA and CDR2 SQIVND (reference sequence). Trimming left V 3 bases short and J 2 bases short, with 8 bases between. CDR3 size: 15 residues. The CDR3 DNA is TGTGCCAGTAGTATTCCGGGGGCTGGGGCCAACGTCCTGACTTTC. Its translation is CASSIPGAGANVLTF.

The chain uses TRBV9 and TRBJ1-5; D might be TRBD1 (5 bases). V was clipped by 2 bases and J by 2 bases, with 14 bases between them. The V gene's germline CDR1 is SGDLS and CDR2 YYNGEE. CDR3 size: 16 residues. The CDR3 loop reads CASSVGGKVGNQPQHF. CDR3 nucleotides: TGTGCCAGCAGCGTGGGGGGGAAGGTGGGCAATCAGCCCCAGCATTTT.

This chain links TRBV7-2 with TRBJ1-4; 7 positions agree with TRBD1. Germline V CDR1 and CDR2: SGHTA, FQGNSA. The CDR3 has 15 amino acids. J was trimmed by 4 bases and V by 2 bases; bases with no gene match: 4. CDR3 loop: CASSLRGGNNEKLFF. DNA of the CDR3: TGTGCCAGCAGCTTACGAGGGGGCAATAATGAAAAACTGTTTTTT.

The chain joins TRBV7-3 to TRBJ2-5, with D maybe TRBD2 (5 bases). Trimming stripped 4 bases from V and 5 bases from J, with 5 bases between. The germline CDR1 and CDR2 sequences are SGHTA and FQGTGA. The CDR3 consists of 11 residues. The CDR3 DNA follows: TGTGCCAGCAGCTGGAGGGAGACCCAGTACTTC. Translating it yields CASSWRETQYF.

The chain carries TRBV19 and TRBJ2-1; 10 nucleotides agree with TRBD1. Germline V gene data show CDR1 as LNHDA and CDR2 as SQIVND (reference sequence). CDR3 length equals 16 residues. Unmatched junction bases numbered 10, after V lost 6 bases and J lost 5 bases. The CDR3 region is CASRRVGQGVDNEQFF. The CDR3 nucleotides read TGTGCCAGTAGGCGCGTCGGACAGGGGGTCGACAATGAGCAGTTCTTC.